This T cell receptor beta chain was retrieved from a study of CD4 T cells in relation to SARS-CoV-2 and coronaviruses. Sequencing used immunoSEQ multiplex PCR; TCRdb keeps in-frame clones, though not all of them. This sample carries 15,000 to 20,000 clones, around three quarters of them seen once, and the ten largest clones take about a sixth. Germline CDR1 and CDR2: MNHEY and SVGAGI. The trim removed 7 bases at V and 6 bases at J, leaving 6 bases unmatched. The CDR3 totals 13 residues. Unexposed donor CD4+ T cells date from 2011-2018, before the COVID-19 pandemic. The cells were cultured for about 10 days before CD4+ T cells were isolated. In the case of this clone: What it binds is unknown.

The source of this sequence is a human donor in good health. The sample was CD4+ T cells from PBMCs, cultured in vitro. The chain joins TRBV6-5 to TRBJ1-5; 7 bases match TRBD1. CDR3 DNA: TGTGCCAGCATGAGGGGGCTTGGTCAGCCCCAGCATTTT. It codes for CASMRGLGQPQHF.